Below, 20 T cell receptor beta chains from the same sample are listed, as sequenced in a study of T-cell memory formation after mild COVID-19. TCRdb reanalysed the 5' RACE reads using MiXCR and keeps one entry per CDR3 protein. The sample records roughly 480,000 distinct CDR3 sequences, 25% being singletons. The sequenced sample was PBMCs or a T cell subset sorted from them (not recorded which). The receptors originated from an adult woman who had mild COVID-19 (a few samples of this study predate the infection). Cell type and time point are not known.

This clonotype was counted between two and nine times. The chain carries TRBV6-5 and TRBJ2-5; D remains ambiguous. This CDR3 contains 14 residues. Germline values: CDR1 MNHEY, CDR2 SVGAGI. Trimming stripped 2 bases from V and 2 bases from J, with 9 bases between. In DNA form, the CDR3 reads TGTGCCAGCAGTTACGGCTGGGCTCAAGAGACCCAGTACTTC. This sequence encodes CASSYGWAQETQYF.

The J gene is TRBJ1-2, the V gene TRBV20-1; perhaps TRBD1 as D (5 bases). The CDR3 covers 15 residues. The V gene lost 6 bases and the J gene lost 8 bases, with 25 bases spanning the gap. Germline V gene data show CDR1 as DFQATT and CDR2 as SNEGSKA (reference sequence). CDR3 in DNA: TGCAGTGCAAAGGCCCCAGGGATAGGGACGAGGGGCTACACCTTC. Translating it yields CSAKAPGIGTRGYTF.

The CDR3 DNA follows: TGTGCCAGCAGTTCCAAGCTGGGGGATAGGTACAATGAGCAGTTCTTC. This gives the protein CASSSKLGDRYNEQFF. This chain uses TRBV25-1 with TRBJ2-1; either TRBD1 or TRBD2 may supply D (5 bases each). Per the germline V gene, CDR1 is MGHDK and CDR2 is SYGVNS. The CDR3 contains 16 residues. V lost 5 bases to trimming and J lost 4 bases, with 18 bases between them.

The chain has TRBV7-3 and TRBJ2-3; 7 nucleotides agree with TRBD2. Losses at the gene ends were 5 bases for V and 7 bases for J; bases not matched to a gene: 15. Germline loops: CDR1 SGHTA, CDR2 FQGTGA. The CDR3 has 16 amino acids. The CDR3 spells CASSPLLAGHGNTQYF. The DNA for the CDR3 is TGTGCCAGCAGCCCCCTCTTAGCGGGCCATGGAAATACGCAGTATTTT. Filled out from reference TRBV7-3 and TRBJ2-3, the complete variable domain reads GAGVSQTPSNKVTEKGKYVELRCDPISGHTALYWYRQSLGQGPEFLIYFQGTGAADDSGLPNDRFFAVRPEGSVSTLKIQRTERGDSAVYLCASSPLLAGHGNTQYFGPGTRLTVL.

Here the CDR3 reads CASSLTQNTEAFF. The CDR3 DNA is TGTGCCAGCAGCTTAACGCAGAACACTGAAGCTTTCTTT. The V call is TRBV7-3, the J call TRBJ1-1; D not resolved. The CDR3 covers 13 residues. Germline V lookup: CDR1 SGHTA, CDR2 FQGTGA. V lost 0 bases to trimming and J lost 1 base, with 3 bases between them.

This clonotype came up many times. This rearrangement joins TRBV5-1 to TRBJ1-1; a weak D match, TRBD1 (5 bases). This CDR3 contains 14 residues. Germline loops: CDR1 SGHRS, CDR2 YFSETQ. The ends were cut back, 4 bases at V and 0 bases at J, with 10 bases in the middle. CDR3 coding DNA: TGCGCCAGCAGCCCCGGGACGCTGAACACTGAAGCTTTCTTT. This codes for CASSPGTLNTEAFF.

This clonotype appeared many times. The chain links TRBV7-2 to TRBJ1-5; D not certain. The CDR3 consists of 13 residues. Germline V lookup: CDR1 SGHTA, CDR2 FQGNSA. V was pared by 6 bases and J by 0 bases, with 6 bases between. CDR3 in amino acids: CASSRYSNQPQHF. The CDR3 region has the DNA TGTGCCAGCAGTAGATATAGCAATCAGCCCCAGCATTTT.

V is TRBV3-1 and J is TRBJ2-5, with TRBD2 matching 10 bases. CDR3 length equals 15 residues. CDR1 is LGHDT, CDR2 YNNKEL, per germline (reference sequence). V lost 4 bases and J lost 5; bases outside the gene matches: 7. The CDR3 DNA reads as TGTGCCAGCAGCCTTCTAGCGGGAGATTTGGAGACCCAGTACTTC. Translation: CASSLLAGDLETQYF.

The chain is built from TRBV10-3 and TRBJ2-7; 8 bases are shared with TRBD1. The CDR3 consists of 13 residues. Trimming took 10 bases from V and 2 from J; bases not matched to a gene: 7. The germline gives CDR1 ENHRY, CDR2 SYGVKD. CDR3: CATSSTGAYEQYF. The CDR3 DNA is TGTGCCACCTCGTCGACAGGGGCCTACGAGCAGTACTTC.

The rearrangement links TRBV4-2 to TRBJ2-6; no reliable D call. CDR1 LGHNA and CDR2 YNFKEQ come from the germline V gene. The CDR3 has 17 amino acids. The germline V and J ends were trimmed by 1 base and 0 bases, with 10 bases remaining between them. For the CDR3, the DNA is TGTGCCAGCAGCCAAGCCGTTGAAGCCTCTGGGGCCAACGTCCTGACTTTC. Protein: CASSQAVEASGANVLTF.

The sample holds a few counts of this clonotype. CDR3 sequence: CASSIAASGPVYNEQFF. CDR3 nucleotides: TGTGCCAGTAGTATAGCGGCTAGCGGCCCAGTCTACAATGAGCAGTTCTTC. The rearrangement joins TRBV19 to TRBJ2-1, with TRBD2 matching 7 bases. Germline V lookup: CDR1 LNHDA, CDR2 SQIVND (reference sequence). J lost 3 bases, V lost 1 base, and 9 bases had no gene match. This CDR3 is built from 17 residues.

CDR3 amino acids: CASSGVATGELFF. The CDR3 DNA follows: TGTGCCAGCAGTGGGGTAGCCACCGGGGAGCTGTTTTTT. This chain connects TRBV2 to TRBJ2-2, with no clear D. Trimming shortened V by 4 bases and J by 4 bases, and 7 bases separated the two germline ends. Looked up from germline, CDR1 is SNHLY and CDR2 is FYNNEI. The CDR3 runs 13 residues.

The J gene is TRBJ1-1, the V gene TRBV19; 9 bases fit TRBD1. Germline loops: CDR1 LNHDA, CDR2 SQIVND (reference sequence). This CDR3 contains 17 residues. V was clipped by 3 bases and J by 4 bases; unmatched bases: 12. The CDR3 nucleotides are TGTGCCAGTAGTATTCAAAGAGTGGGACAGGGCGGCACTGAAGCTTTCTTT. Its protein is CASSIQRVGQGGTEAFF.

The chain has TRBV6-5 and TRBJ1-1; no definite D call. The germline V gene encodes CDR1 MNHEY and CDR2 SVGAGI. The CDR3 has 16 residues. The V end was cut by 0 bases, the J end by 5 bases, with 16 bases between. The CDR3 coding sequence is TGTGCCAGCAGTTACTCCCCGTACGGAGAAGGGACTGAAGCTTTCTTT. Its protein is CASSYSPYGEGTEAFF.

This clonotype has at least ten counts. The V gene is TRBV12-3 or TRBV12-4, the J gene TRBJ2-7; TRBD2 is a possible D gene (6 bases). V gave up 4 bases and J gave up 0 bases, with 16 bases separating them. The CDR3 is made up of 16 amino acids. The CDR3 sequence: CASSSQRGRLSYEQYF. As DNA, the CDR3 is TGTGCCAGCAGTTCTCAACGGGGGAGACTCTCCTACGAGCAGTACTTC.

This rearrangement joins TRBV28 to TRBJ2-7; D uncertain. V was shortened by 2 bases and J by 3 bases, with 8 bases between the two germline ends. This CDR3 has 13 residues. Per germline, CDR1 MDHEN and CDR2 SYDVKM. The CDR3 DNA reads TGTGCCAGCAGTTTACCCATGGGCTACGAGCAGTACTTC. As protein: CASSLPMGYEQYF.

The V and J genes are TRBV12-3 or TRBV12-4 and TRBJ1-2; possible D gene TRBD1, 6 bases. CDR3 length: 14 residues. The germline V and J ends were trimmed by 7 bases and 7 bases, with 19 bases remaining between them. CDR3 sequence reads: CASIPQGSPFGYTF. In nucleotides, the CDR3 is TGTGCCAGCATCCCGCAGGGGTCCCCATTTGGCTACACCTTC.

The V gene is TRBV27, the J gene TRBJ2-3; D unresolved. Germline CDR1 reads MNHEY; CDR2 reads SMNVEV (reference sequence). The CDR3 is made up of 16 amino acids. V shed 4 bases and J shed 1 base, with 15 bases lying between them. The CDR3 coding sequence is TGTGCCAGCAGTTCGAGTAACAGCCGTGGCACAGATACGCAGTATTTT. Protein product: CASSSSNSRGTDTQYF.

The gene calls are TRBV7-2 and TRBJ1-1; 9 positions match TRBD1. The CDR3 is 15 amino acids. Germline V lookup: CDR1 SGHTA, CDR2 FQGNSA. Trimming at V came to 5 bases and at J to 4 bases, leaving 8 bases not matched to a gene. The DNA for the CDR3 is TGTGCCAGCAGCACTCAACAGGGGGCGGGCACTGAAGCTTTCTTT. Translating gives CASSTQQGAGTEAFF.

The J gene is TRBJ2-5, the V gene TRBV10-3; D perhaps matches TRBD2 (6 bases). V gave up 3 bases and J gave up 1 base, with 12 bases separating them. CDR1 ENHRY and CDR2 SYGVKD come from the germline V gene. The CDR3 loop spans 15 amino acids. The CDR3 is CAISEQGRTQETQYF. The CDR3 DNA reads TGTGCCATCAGTGAACAAGGGAGGACCCAAGAGACCCAGTACTTC.